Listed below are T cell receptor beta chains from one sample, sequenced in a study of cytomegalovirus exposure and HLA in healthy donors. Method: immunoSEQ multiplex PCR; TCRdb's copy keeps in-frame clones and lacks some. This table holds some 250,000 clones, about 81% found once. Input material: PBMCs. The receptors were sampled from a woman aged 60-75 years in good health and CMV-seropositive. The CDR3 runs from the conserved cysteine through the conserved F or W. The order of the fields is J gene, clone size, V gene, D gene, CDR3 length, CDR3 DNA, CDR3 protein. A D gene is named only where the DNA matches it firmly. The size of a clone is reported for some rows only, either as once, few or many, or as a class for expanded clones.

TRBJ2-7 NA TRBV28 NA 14 TGTGCCAGCAGTGGGGGCAGGGTCCCCTACGAGCAGTACTTC CASSGGRVPYEQYF
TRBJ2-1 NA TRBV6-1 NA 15 TGTGCCAGCAGTGGGGGTGGGGGGAACTGGAATGAGCAGTTCTTC CASSGGGGNWNEQFF
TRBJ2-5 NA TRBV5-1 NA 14 TGCGCCAGCAGCCTTAGGACAGTTCAAGAGACCCAGTACTTC CASSLRTVQETQYF
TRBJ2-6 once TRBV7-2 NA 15 TGTGCCAGCAGCCCCTTAGTAACTGGGGCCAACGTCCTGACTTTC CASSPLVTGANVLTF
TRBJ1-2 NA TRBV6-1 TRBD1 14 TGTGCCAGCAGCCAACCGACAGGGAACTATGGCTACACCTTC CASSQPTGNYGYTF
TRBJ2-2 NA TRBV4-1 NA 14 TGCGCCAGCAGCCAAGAGAGATACACCGGGGAGCTGTTTTTT CASSQERYTGELFF
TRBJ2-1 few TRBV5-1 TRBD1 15 TGCGCCAGCAGCCTAGGACAGGGGGACTACAATGAGCAGTTCTTC CASSLGQGDYNEQFF
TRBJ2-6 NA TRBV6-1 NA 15 TGTGCCAGCAGTGAAGGCGTCACTGGGGCCAACGTCCTGACTTTC CASSEGVTGANVLTF
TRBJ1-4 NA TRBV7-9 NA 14 TGTGCCAGCAGCTTTGCTGGGCCCAATGAAAAACTGTTTTTT CASSFAGPNEKLFF
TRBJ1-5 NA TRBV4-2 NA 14 TGTGCCAGCAGCCAGGGGGGTCCCAATCAGCCCCAGCATTTT CASSQGGPNQPQHF
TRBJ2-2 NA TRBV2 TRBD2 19 TGTGCCAGCACCGAGAAGGGACTAGCGGGAGGAGTGGGCACCGGGGAGCTGTTTTTT CASTEKGLAGGVGTGELFF
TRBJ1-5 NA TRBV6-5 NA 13 TGTGCCAGCAGTTACTCAATGGGTCAGGCCCAGCATTTT CASSYSMGQAQHF
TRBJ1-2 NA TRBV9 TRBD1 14 TGTGCCAGCAGCCGGGACAGGGGTAGCTATGGCTACACCTTC CASSRDRGSYGYTF
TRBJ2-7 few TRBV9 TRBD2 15 TGTGCCAGCAGCGTAGACGGGGGGGGAGTACGCGAGCAGTACTTC CASSVDGGGVREQYF
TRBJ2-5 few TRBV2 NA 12 TGTGCCAGCAGGGGGCTTCAAGAGACCCAGTACTTC CASRGLQETQYF
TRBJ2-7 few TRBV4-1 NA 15 TGCGCCAGCAGCCCCGTTAAAGGGGGCGCGGGGGAGCAGTACTTC CASSPVKGGAGEQYF
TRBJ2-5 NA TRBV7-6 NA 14 TGTGCCAGCAGCTTAGCCCTTGAGGAAGAGACCCAGTACTTC CASSLALEEETQYF
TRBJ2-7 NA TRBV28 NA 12 TGTGCCAGCAGCCGCAGGGCCTACGAGCAGTACTTC CASSRRAYEQYF
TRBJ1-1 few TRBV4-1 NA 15 TGCGCCAGCAGCCAACAGACGGCTATTAGGAGTGAAGCTTTCTTT CASSQQTAIRSEAFF
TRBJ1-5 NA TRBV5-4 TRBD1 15 TGTGCCAGCAGCTTGGACAGGGGACGCAATCAGCCCCAGCATTTT CASSLDRGRNQPQHF
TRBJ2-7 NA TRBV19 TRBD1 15 TGTGCCAGTTCGTCCGGGACAGGGAACTCCTACGAGCAGTACTTC CASSSGTGNSYEQYF
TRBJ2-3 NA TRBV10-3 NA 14 TGTGCCATCAGCCGGGACAAAAGCACAGATACGCAGTATTTT CAISRDKSTDTQYF
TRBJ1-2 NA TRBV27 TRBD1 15 TGTGCCAGCAGCTACAGGGGGGGAACTAACTATGGCTACACCTTC CASSYRGGTNYGYTF
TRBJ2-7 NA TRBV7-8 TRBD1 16 TGTGCCAGCAGCGGAGAGGTCACAGGGGGAGTCCACGAGCAGTACTTC CASSGEVTGGVHEQYF
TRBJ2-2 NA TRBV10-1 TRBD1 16 TGCGCCAGCAGTGAGAGGACAGGGGTATACACCGGGGAGCTGTTTTTT CASSERTGVYTGELFF
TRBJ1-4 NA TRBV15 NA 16 TGTGCCACCAGCAGAGATGGAGGTACAACTAATGAAAAACTGTTTTTT CATSRDGGTTNEKLFF
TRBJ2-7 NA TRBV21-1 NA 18 TGTGCCAGCAGCAAAGGAAACAAGGGGGTAGCGGGAGGGGGCGAGCAGTACTTC CASSKGNKGVAGGGEQYF
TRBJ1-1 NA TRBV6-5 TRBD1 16 TGTGCCAGCAGTTACTTCAGGCAGGGGGCTGTCCACGACGCTTTCTTT CASSYFRQGAVHDAFF
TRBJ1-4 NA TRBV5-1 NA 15 TGCGCCAGCTCGAGCGGGGGCGCTGGTAATGAAAAACTGTTTTTT CASSSGGAGNEKLFF
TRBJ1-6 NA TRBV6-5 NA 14 TGTGCCAGCAGTTACTCAGTAGTCAATTCACCCCTCCACTTT CASSYSVVNSPLHF
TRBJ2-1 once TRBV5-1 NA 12 TGCGCCAGCAGCTCCTTATACAATGAGCAGTTCTTC CASSSLYNEQFF
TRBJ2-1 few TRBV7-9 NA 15 TGTGCCAGCAGCACCCCGCGAGCGACCGCCAATGAGCAGTTCTTC CASSTPRATANEQFF
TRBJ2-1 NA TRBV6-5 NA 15 TGTGCCAGCAGTTACGATCCGAGCTCCTACAATGAGCAGTTCTTC CASSYDPSSYNEQFF
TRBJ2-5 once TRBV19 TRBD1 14 TGTGCCAGTAGACTAACAGGGGCGGTAGAGACCCAGTACTTC CASRLTGAVETQYF
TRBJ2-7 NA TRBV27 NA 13 TGTGCCAGCAGCCCCGGGAACTCCTACGAGCAGTACTTC CASSPGNSYEQYF
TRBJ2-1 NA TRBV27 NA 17 TGTGCCAGCAGTTTGGGCACCCAGCCCAGCTCCTACAATGAGCAGTTCTTC CASSLGTQPSSYNEQFF
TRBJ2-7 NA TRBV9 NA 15 TGTGCCAGCAGCGTTGGGCAGGGCGCCACTTACGAGCAGTACTTC CASSVGQGATYEQYF
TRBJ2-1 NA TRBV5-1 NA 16 TGCGCCAGCAGCTTGGAGCCAGCGGATTACACAAATGAGCAGTTCTTC CASSLEPADYTNEQFF
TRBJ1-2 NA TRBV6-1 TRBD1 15 TGTGCCAGCAGTGACGGACAGGGTTATAACTATGGCTACACCTTC CASSDGQGYNYGYTF
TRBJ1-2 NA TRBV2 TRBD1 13 TGTGCCAGCACATACAGGGGAGACTATGGCTACACCTTC CASTYRGDYGYTF
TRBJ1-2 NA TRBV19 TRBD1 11 TGTGCCAGTAGTGACAGGGTAGGCTACACCTTC CASSDRVGYTF
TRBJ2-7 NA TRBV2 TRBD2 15 TGTGCCAGCAGTGAAAGTCTAGCGGTGAACTACGAGCAGTACTTC CASSESLAVNYEQYF
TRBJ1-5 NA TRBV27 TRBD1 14 TGTGCCAGCAGCGGGACAGGGTTTGGTCAGCCCCAGCATTTT CASSGTGFGQPQHF
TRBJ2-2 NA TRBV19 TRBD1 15 TGTGCCAGTAGTCTCTGGGACAGGGACACCGGGGAGCTGTTTTTT CASSLWDRDTGELFF
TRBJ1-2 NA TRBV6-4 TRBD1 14 TGTGCCAGCAGCGCCTCCGGGACAGATTATGGCTACACCTTC CASSASGTDYGYTF
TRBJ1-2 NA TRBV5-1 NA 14 TGCGCCAGCAGACTGGCGGGACTCAACTATGGCTACACCTTC CASRLAGLNYGYTF
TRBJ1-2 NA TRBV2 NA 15 TGTGCCAGCAGTGCCGGACAGATTATGGGTAGTGGCTACACCTTC CASSAGQIMGSGYTF
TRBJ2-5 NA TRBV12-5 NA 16 TGTGCTAGTGGTCCCCTAAATCCGTCCCAGGGAGAGACCCAGTACTTC CASGPLNPSQGETQYF
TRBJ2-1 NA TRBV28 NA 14 TGTGCCAGCACCCCCAGGGGCTCCTACAATGAGCAGTTCTTC CASTPRGSYNEQFF
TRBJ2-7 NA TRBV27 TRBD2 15 TGTGCCAGCAGTTCAGGAGCGGGAGGGTTATACGAGCAGTACTTC CASSSGAGGLYEQYF
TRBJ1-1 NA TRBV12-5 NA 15 TGTGCTAGTGGACCCTACAGCCGAATCGACACTGAAGCTTTCTTT CASGPYSRIDTEAFF
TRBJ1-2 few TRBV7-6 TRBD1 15 TGTGCCAGCAGCTTCAACTCTCGGGACAGCTATGGCTACACCTTC CASSFNSRDSYGYTF
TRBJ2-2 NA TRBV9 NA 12 TGTGCCAGCAGTTCTTACACCGGGGAGCTGTTTTTT CASSSYTGELFF
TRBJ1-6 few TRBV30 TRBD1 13 TGTGCCTCGTCCGGGACAGGGGGATCACCCCTCCACTTT CASSGTGGSPLHF
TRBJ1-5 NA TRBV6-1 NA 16 TGTGCCAGCAGTGAACGGGAGAAGATTAGCAATCAGCCCCAGCATTTT CASSEREKISNQPQHF
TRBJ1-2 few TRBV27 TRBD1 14 TGTGCCAGCAGTTTCAGGACAGGGTCCTATGGCTACACCTTC CASSFRTGSYGYTF
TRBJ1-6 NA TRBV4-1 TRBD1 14 TGCGCCAGCAGCCAAGGAGACAGGGTTTCACCCCTCCACTTT CASSQGDRVSPLHF
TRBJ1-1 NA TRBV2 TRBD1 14 TGTGCCAGTATTTATGCGACAGGGGGCACTGAAGCTTTCTTT CASIYATGGTEAFF
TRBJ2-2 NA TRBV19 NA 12 TGTGCCAGTAATCAGGGCACCGGGGAGCTGTTTTTT CASNQGTGELFF
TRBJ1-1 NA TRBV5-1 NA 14 TGCGCCAGCAGCTTGGAAGGGGGGAACACTGAAGCTTTCTTT CASSLEGGNTEAFF